This T cell receptor (beta chain) was documented in a study of blood T cell repertoires in COVID-19 (dated by TCRdb to 2018 to 2020). About the study as a whole: The collaborator samples originated in the United States, Italy and Spain and spanned the acute and convalescent phases of COVID-19. The prospective study material was composed of cDNA or gDNA derived from T cells, B-cell-depleted T cells, or PBMCs. The dataset comprised deeply sampled blood TCRbeta repertoires from subjects exposed to, actively infected with, or recovered from COVID-19. The repertoires were released in a freely available public database meant as a resource for research on the immune response to SARS-CoV-2. Samples came from the ongoing ImmuneRACE study (first 160 participants) plus 1,254 subjects from 6 global collaborators. Nearly every sample came with metadata listing a de-identified subject ID, COVID-19 status, age in years and sex. Where HLA class I and class II types were available, the types were taken from metadata supplied by the sample provider, not from assay-based typing.

Spanning cysteine to phenylalanine, the CDR3 consists of 15 amino acids. Only the CDR3 DNA is retained, 45 bases long and in frame from the first base. Trimming takes 6 bases off V and 9 bases off J; junction bases not matched to a gene: 10. CDR1 LNHDA and CDR2 SQIVND are derived from the germline V gene (reference sequence). The paper as a whole reports these results and caveats: The amount of clinical and demographic metadata varied by source and participant and was provided uncurated.

The table lists this clone with a count of one. It has no known antigen specificity. Per-base quality was not reported, and no clone a single base away is much larger than it. The collaborating institutions used their own protocols to collect whole blood in K2EDTA tubes. For TCRbeta analysis, collaborators shipped samples as frozen whole blood, isolated PBMCs, or DNA extracted from either of those sample types. TCRbeta CDR3 regions were amplified from genomic DNA by means of the immunoSEQ Assay, a bias-controlled multiplex PCR. Turning to the authors' computational methods: The number of nucleated cells in each sample was estimated by amplification of reference gene primers within the assay. Sequence reads were collapsed and filtered to measure the absolute abundance of every unique TCRbeta CDR3 rearrangement. For each sample, productive Simpson clonality was calculated as the square root of Simpson's diversity index across productive rearrangements. In its TCRdb copy, this immuneACCESS table keeps in-frame sequences only and misses some clones. Where compared with another copy, unresolved V genes explain less than half of these, and the others have no known cause. V and J calls and clone size are copied from that table; D and trimming were computed from the DNA. For this sample there are around 190,000 clones; 86% appear just once. The ten largest make up around 21% of the sample.

The chain uses TRBV19 and TRBJ2-2; 10 middle bases align to TRBD2. What was sequenced was peripheral blood. This TCR was sampled from a man aged 70-80 years with active or convalescent COVID-19. CDR3 reads: CASRSQGTSGRELFF. The nucleotides read TGTGCCAGTAGATCACAGGGAACTAGCGGGAGGGAGCTGTTTTTT.